Listed below are T cell receptor beta chains from one sample, sequenced in a study of molecular identifiers for immune sequencing clone quantification. TCRdb recomputed calls from the PCR reads with MiXCR, one row per CDR3 protein. The profile shows hundreds of thousands of distinct CDR3 sequences, 25% of them singletons. The specimen sequenced was naive CD8+ T cells from blood, with Jurkat cell RNA spiked in. These receptor sequences come from a human donor in good health. Some libraries in this study had Jurkat cell RNA spiked in. CDR3s include the opening cysteine and the closing phenylalanine or tryptophan. The D gene is left open where the match is weak. Where a row states a size, it is once, few, many or the class of an expanded clone; other rows omit it.

TRBJ2-7	TRBD1	TRBV14	.	TGTGCCAGCAGCGTAACAGGGACAGCCGAAACCTACGAGCAGTACTTC	CASSVTGTAETYEQYF
TRBJ2-7	TRBD2	TRBV27	few	TGTGCCAGCAAGCGTGGGGGGTATATCGGAAGCGGGAGGACCTACGAGCAGTACTTC	CASKRGGYIGSGRTYEQYF
TRBJ2-7	.	TRBV28	few	TGTGCCAGCAGTCCCCCGGGTAGGCGGGACCCACTAGGTGAGCAGTACTTC	CASSPPGRRDPLGEQYF
TRBJ2-1	.	TRBV25-1	many	TGTGCCAGCAGCCGACAGCGGTACAATGAGCAGTTCTTC	CASSRQRYNEQFF
TRBJ2-3	TRBD1	TRBV20-1	many	TGCAGTGCCCCATTCCCCCGCGTTACAGGGGGCGGCACAGATACGCAGTATTTT	CSAPFPRVTGGGTDTQYF
TRBJ1-5	TRBD1	TRBV6-2/TRBV6-3	.	TGTGCCAGCAGTGACAGGGAGTATAGCAATCAGCCCCAGCATTTT	CASSDREYSNQPQHF
TRBJ2-1	TRBD1	TRBV14	many	TGTGCCAGCAGCCAAGATTGGTTGGACAGGACCAATGAGCAGTTCTTC	CASSQDWLDRTNEQFF
TRBJ2-6	.	TRBV7-6	many	TGTGCCTGCGGTCCCGGATACTCTGGGGCCAACGTCCTGACTTTC	CACGPGYSGANVLTF
TRBJ2-3	TRBD1	TRBV20-1	many	TGCAGTGCTATGATTCGGGACAGGGAGGTTCCAGATACGCAGTATTTT	CSAMIRDREVPDTQYF
TRBJ2-3	.	TRBV7-9	.	TGTGCCTGCAGCTTCGGGGCGGATACGCAGTATTTT	CACSFGADTQYF
TRBJ1-3	.	TRBV5-6	many	TGTGCCAGCAGCTTGGGACGGAACTCTGGAAACACCATATATTTT	CASSLGRNSGNTIYF
TRBJ1-1	TRBD1	TRBV5-5	.	TGTGCCAGCAGCACAGGGACAGGGGTTGGGGAAAACCCTGAAGCTTTCTTT	CASSTGTGVGENPEAFF
TRBJ2-1	TRBD1	TRBV5-1	.	TGCGCCAGCAGCGTTACAGGGGACAATGAGCAGTTCTTC	CASSVTGDNEQFF
TRBJ1-5	.	TRBV21-1	few	TGTGCCAGCAGCACGCCGAATCAGCCCCAGCATTTT	CASSTPNQPQHF
TRBJ1-5	TRBD1	TRBV28	.	TGTGCCAGCAGGGACAGGGCCAGCAATCAGCCCCAGCATTTT	CASRDRASNQPQHF
TRBJ2-5	.	TRBV7-2	.	TGTGCCAGCAGCTTAGTCCTGGGGTGGCAAGAGACCCAGTACTTC	CASSLVLGWQETQYF
TRBJ2-7	.	TRBV18	.	TGTGCCAGCTCACCAAATTACCAGGATTCCTACGAGCAGTACTTC	CASSPNYQDSYEQYF
TRBJ1-4	.	TRBV9	many	TGTGCCAGCACCGGACATGGTGAGGAAAAACTGTTTTTT	CASTGHGEEKLFF
TRBJ1-5	.	TRBV6-6	.	TGTGCCATCAGCGGAACAAGGAATCAGCCCCAGCATTTT	CAISGTRNQPQHF
TRBJ2-3	TRBD2	TRBV4-2	.	TGTGCCAGCAGCCAAGAGGGTAGGCTAGCGGGAATTGTAGATACGCAGTATTTT	CASSQEGRLAGIVDTQYF
TRBJ2-7	.	TRBV6-1	.	TGTGCCAGCAGTGAAAGGGGACTTGGCTACTACGAGCAGTACTTC	CASSERGLGYYEQYF
TRBJ2-3	.	TRBV11-2	.	TGTGCCAGCAGCTCCGGGGCGGCTGATACGCAGTATTTT	CASSSGAADTQYF
TRBJ2-2	.	TRBV20-1	.	TGCAGTGCTAGGTCATGGCGAGAGAACACCGGGGAGCTGTTTTTT	CSARSWRENTGELFF
TRBJ2-5	.	TRBV6-2/TRBV6-3	few	TGTGCCAGCAGTCCTTATCAAACTCAAGAGACCCAGTACTTC	CASSPYQTQETQYF
TRBJ2-1	.	TRBV19	few	TGTGCCAGTAGTATTTACGGAGGGGAGCAGTTCTTC	CASSIYGGEQFF
TRBJ2-3	TRBD2	TRBV6-5	.	TGTGCCAGCAGCCCCTGGCAGCGGGGGAGCACAGATACGCAGTATTTT	CASSPWQRGSTDTQYF
TRBJ1-5	.	TRBV12-5	many	TGTGCTAGTGGTTTGTTCCAGGGGTACAATCAGCCCCAGCATTTT	CASGLFQGYNQPQHF
TRBJ2-7	.	TRBV4-3	few	TGCGCCAGCAGCCAAGAGGACATCTCCTACGAGCAGTACTTC	CASSQEDISYEQYF
TRBJ2-7	TRBD2	TRBV5-4	many	TGTGCCAGCAGCTCGACCGGGACTAGCGAAGAGCAGTACTTC	CASSSTGTSEEQYF
TRBJ1-1	TRBD1	TRBV4-3	.	TGCGCCAGCAGCCCTAACAGGGGGTACACTGAAGCTTTCTTT	CASSPNRGYTEAFF
TRBJ2-3	TRBD2	TRBV13	.	TGTGCCAGCAGCTTACAGCGGGGGGAGACAGATACGCAGTATTTT	CASSLQRGETDTQYF